Sequencing of this T cell receptor beta chain was carried out in a study of cytomegalovirus exposure and HLA in healthy donors. Study-level points and caveats: A later analysis found that most CMV-associated TCR beta chains appeared HLA-restricted.

Details on this clone: Its cognate antigen is unknown.

This PCR relied on a set of 60 Vbeta primers and 13 Jbeta primers. As processed by the authors: In a later analysis, of around 80 million unique beta chains, about 11 million appeared in at least two donors. Assay: immunoSEQ multiplex PCR; the TCRdb copy retains only in-frame clones and omits some. For V, J and clone size, that table is used; D and trimming come from the DNA. The repertoire holds around 150,000 clones, with just under 70% as singletons. CDR3 length: 12 amino acids. Between the trimmed V and J ends, which lost 6 bases and 4 bases, there was a span of 10 bases. Germline V gives CDR1 MNHEY, CDR2 SVGAGI.

The sequenced sample consisted of PBMCs. J is TRBJ2-7 and V is TRBV6-5, with TRBD2 as a possible D gene (6 bases). The TCR was taken from a man in his 60s in good health and CMV-seronegative. The CDR3 nucleotides read TGTGCCAGCAGCCATAGCGGTTACGAGCAGTACTTC. Translating it yields CASSHSGYEQYF.